This T cell receptor beta chain was retrieved from a study of glioma-infiltrating T cells. Findings of the study overall: Above-expected tissue-blood divergence occurred in all gliomas, most in low-grade ones.

In germline, CDR1 is KGHSH, CDR2 LQKENI. The length of the CDR3 is 17 residues. J was trimmed by 1 base and V by 2 bases; bases with no gene match: 5. Notes on this clonotype: The antigen is not known.

Using RNA template, CDR3s of TCR alpha and beta were amplified with iRepertoire arm-PCR. TCRdb re-called the multiplex PCR reads through MiXCR, storing one row per CDR3 protein. The sample carries about 130,000 distinct CDR3 sequences, 24% recorded once. V usage is TRBV18 and J usage is TRBJ1-1; TRBD1 matches 12 bases. The sample comprised glioma tissue, nonneoplastic brain tissue, or PBMCs (not recorded which). The sequence was obtained from a human donor with low-grade glioma or glioblastoma, undergoing nonglioma brain surgery, or in good health (not recorded which). The chain's CDR3 is CASSPTGQGAANTEAFF. Written as DNA, the CDR3 is TGTGCCAGCTCACCAACGGGACAGGGGGCGGCGAACACTGAAGCTTTCTTT.